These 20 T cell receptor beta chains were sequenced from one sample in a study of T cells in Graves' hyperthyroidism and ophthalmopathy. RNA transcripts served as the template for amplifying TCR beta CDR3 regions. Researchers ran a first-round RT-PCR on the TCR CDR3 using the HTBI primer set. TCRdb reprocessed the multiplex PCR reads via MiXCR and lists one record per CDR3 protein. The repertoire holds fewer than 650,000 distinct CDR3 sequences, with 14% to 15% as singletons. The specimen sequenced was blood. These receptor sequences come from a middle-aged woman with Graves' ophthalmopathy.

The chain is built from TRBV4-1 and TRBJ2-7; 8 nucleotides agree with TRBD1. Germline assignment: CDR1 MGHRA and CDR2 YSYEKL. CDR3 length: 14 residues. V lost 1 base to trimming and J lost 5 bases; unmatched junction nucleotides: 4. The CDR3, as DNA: TGCGCCAGCAGCCAAGGGACAGGGATGAACGAGCAGTACTTC. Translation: CASSQGTGMNEQYF.

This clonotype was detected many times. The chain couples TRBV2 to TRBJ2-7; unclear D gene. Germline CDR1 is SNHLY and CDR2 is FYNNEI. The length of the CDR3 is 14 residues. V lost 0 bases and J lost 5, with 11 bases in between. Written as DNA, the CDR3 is TGTGCCAGCAGTGAAGCGGGTACTTTGGACGAGCAGTACTTC. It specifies CASSEAGTLDEQYF.

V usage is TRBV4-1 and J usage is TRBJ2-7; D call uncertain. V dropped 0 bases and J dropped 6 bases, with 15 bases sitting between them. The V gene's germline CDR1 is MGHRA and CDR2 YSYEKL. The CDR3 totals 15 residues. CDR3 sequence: CASSQEGLGMGEQYF. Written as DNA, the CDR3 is TGCGCCAGCAGCCAAGAGGGCCTCGGTATGGGCGAGCAGTACTTC.

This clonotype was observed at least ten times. CDR3 nucleotides: TGCGCCAGCAGTATGGAACGGGGAGAGACCCAGTACTTC. Its protein product is CASSMERGETQYF. This chain joins TRBV5-1 and TRBJ2-5, with D perhaps TRBD2 (5 bases). The CDR3 totals 13 residues. Trimming removed 5 bases from V and 4 bases from J, with 12 bases in between. Germline CDR1 and CDR2: SGHRS and YFSETQ.

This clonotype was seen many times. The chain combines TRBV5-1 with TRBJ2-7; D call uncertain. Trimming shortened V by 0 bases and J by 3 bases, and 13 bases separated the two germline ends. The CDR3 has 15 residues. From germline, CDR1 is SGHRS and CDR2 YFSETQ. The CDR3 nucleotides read TGCGCCAGCAGCTTGGTCGCTTCTTCCGGCTACGAGCAGTACTTC. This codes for CASSLVASSGYEQYF.

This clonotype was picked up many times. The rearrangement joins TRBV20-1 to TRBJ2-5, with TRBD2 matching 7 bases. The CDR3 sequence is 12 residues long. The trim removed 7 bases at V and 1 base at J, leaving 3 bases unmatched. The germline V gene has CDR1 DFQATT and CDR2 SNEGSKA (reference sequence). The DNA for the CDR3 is TGCAGTGTCCGGGGGGTCCAAGAGACCCAGTACTTC. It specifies CSVRGVQETQYF.

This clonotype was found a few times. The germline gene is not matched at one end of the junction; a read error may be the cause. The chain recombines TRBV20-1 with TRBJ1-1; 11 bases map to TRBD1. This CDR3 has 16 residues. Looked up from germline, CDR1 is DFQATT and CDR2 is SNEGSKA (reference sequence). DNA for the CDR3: TGCAGTGCCATAAGGACAGGGGGCTTTAGGAACGCTGAAGCTTTCTTT. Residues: CSAIRTGGFRNAEAFF.

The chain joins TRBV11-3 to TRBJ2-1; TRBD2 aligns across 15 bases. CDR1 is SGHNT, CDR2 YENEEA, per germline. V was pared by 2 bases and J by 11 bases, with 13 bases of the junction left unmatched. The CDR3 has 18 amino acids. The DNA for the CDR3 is TGTGCCAGCAGCTTATGTTTAAGGGGGACTAGCGGGAGGAATAAGCAGTTCTTC. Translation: CASSLCLRGTSGRNKQFF. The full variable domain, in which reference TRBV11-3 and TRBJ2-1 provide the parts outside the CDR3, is EAGVVQSPRYKIIEKKQPVAFWCNPISGHNTLYWYLQNLGQGPELLIRYENEEAVDDSQLPKDRFSAERLKGVDSTLKIQPAELGDSAVYLCASSLCLRGTSGRNKQFFGPGTRLTVL.

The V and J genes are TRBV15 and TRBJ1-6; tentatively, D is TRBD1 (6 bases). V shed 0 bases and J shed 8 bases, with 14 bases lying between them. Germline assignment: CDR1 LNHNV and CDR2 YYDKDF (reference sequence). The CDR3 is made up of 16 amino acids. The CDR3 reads CATSRDPGRGHSPLHF. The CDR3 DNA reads TGTGCCACCAGCAGAGATCCTGGCAGGGGACATTCACCCCTCCACTTT.

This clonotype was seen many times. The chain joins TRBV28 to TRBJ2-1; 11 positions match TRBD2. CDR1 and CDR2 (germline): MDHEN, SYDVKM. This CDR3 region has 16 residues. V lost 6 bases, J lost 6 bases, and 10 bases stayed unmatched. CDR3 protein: CASSPRGSGRGNEQFF. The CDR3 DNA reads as TGTGCCAGCAGCCCCCGCGGTAGCGGGAGGGGCAATGAGCAGTTCTTC.

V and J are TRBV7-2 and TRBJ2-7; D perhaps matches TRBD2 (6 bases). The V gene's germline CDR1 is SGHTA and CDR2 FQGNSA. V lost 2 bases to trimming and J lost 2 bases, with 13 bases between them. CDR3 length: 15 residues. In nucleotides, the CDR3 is TGTGCCAGCAGCTTAATTTCGGCGGGAACCTACGAGCAGTACTTC. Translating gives CASSLISAGTYEQYF.

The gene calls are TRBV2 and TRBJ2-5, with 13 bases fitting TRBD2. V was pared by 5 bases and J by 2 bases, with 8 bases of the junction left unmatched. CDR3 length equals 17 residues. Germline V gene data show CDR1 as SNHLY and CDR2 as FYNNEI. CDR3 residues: CASSLRLAGGTQETQYF. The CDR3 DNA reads TGTGCCAGCAGTTTGCGACTAGCGGGAGGTACTCAAGAGACCCAGTACTTC. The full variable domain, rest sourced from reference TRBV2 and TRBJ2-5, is EPEVTQTPSHQVTQMGQEVILRCVPISNHLYFYWYRQILGQKVEFLVSFYNNEISEKSEIFDDQFSVERPDGSNFTLKIRSTKLEDSAMYFCASSLRLAGGTQETQYFGPGTRLLVL.

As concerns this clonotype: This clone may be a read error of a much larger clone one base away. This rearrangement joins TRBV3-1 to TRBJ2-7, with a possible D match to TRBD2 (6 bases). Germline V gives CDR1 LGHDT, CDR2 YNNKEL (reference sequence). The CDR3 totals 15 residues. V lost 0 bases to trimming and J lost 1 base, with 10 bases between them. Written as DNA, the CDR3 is TGTGCCAGCAGCCAAGACAAGGGACTTTCCTACGAGCAGTACTTC. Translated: CASSQDKGLSYEQYF.

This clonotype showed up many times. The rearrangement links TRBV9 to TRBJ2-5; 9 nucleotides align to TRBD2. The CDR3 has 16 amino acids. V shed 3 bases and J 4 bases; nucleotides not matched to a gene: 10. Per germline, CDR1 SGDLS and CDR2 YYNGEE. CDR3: CASSDGRLAGRETQYF. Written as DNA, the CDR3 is TGTGCCAGCAGCGACGGGAGGCTAGCGGGACGAGAGACCCAGTACTTC.

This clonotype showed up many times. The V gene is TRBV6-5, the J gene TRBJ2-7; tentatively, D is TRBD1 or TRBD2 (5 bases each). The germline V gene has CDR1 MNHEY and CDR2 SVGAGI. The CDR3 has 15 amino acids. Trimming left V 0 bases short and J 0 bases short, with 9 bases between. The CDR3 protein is CASSYSAGSSYEQYF. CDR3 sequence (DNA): TGTGCCAGCAGTTACTCGGCAGGGAGCTCCTACGAGCAGTACTTC.

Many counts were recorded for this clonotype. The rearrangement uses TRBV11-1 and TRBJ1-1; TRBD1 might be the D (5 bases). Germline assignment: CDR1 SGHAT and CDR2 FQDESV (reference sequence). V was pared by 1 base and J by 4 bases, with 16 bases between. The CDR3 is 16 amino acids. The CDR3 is CASSLGGWVGATEAFF. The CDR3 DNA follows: TGTGCCAGCAGCTTAGGAGGATGGGTCGGGGCCACTGAAGCTTTCTTT.

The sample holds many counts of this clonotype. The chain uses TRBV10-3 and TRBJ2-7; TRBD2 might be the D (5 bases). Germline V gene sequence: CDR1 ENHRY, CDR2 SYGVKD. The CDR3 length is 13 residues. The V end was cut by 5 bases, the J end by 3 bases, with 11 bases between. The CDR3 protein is CAISTVRDYEQYF. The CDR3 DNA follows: TGTGCCATCAGTACAGTCCGGGACTACGAGCAGTACTTC.

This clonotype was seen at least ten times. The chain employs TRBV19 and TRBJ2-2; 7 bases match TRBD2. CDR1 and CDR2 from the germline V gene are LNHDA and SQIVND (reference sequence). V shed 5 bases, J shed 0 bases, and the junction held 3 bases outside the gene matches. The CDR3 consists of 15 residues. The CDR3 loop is CASSRRGANTGELFF. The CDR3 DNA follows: TGTGCCAGTAGTCGACGGGGGGCGAACACCGGGGAGCTGTTTTTT.

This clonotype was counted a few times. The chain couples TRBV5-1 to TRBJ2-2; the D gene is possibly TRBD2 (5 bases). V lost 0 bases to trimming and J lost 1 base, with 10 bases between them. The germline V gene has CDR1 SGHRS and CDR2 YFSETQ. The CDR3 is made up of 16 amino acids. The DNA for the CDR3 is TGCGCCAGCAGCTTGGGGGTTAGCGTGAACACCGGGGAGCTGTTTTTT. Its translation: CASSLGVSVNTGELFF.

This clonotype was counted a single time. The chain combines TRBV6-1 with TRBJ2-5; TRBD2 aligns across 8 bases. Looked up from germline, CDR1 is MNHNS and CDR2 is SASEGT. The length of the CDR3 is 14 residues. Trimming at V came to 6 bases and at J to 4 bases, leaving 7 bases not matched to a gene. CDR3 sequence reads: CASRRAGVGETQYF. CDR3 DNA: TGTGCCAGCAGGAGAGCGGGAGTCGGAGAGACCCAGTACTTC.